This T cell receptor (beta chain) comes out of a study of OX40 agonist ivuxolimab in advanced cancers. Germline CDR1 is LNHDA and CDR2 is SQIVND (reference sequence). CDR3 length: 12 residues. Trimming cost V 6 bases and J 3 bases, with 8 bases left between them. Profiled with immunoSEQ multiplex PCR; TCRdb holds only in-frame clones, not every one. Seen here are 100,000 or so clones, approximately 90% observed once, and the top ten hold 0.71%. The J gene is TRBJ1-2, the V gene TRBV19; D ambiguous. Specimen: CD4+ or CD8+ T cells sorted from blood, collected in a trial of the OX40 agonist ivuxolimab. This sequence was found in an adult with an advanced solid tumor such as melanoma, head and neck, liver or kidney cancer. The chain's CDR3 is CASSQLDYGYTF. The CDR3 DNA reads TGTGCCAGTAGCCAACTCGACTATGGCTACACCTTC.